The 11 T cell receptor beta chains listed next were all sequenced from one sample in a study of shared clonotypes between healthy human individuals. TCRdb's copy holds only in-frame clones and misses some; the assay was immunoSEQ multiplex PCR. The table lists over a million clones, 70% to 80% of them singletons. Sequenced material: memory CD4+ T cells from PBMCs. Subset specified: CD45RA-negative fraction. All receptors come from a man between 18 and 35 years old in good health. Some clones in this sample may be carry-over from other donors' samples.

The rearrangement joins TRBV25-1 to TRBJ1-5; 7 nucleotides align to TRBD1. Germline values: CDR1 MGHDK, CDR2 SYGVNS. V shed 1 base and J 4 bases; nucleotides not matched to a gene: 1. CDR3 length: 14 residues. The CDR3 loop reads CASSESGGNQPQHF. The CDR3 DNA is TGTGCCAGCAGTGAATCAGGGGGTAATCAGCCCCAGCATTTT. Complete variable domain (other parts from reference TRBV25-1 and TRBJ1-5): EADIYQTPRYLVIGTGKKITLECSQTMGHDKMYWYQQDPGMELHLIHYSYGVNSTEKGDLSSESTVSRIRTEHFPLTLESARPSHTSQYLCASSESGGNQPQHFGDGTRLSIL.

V gene TRBV6-1 combines with J gene TRBJ1-4; D uncertain. CDR1 and CDR2 from the germline V gene are MNHNS and SASEGT. V was shortened by 4 bases and J by 8 bases, with 14 bases between the two germline ends. The CDR3 spans 14 residues. The DNA of the CDR3 is TGTGCCAGCAGTGTCAGGCAGGAGGGCGAAAAACTGTTTTTT. It translates to CASSVRQEGEKLFF.

The chain employs TRBV15 and TRBJ2-5, with no clear D. CDR3 length: 16 residues. Germline CDR1 and CDR2: LNHNV and YYDKDF (reference sequence). Deletions cut 0 bases from V and 7 bases from J, with 18 bases between. The CDR3 loop reads CATSRDQSPSIRTQYF. The CDR3 region has the DNA TGTGCCACCAGCAGAGATCAAAGTCCATCGATTAGGACCCAGTACTTC.

Here the CDR3 DNA reads TGTGCCAGCTCACCGGCCGGGCGATTAAACACTGAAGCTTTCTTT. It encodes CASSPAGRLNTEAFF. The chain employs TRBV18 and TRBJ1-1; no clear D gene. Germline V gene lookup returns CDR1 KGHSH and CDR2 LQKENI. Trimming removed 3 bases at V and 2 bases at J, with 13 bases between. The CDR3 covers 15 residues.

This chain links TRBV4-2 with TRBJ2-3; 12 positions match TRBD2. CDR1 and CDR2 from the germline V gene are LGHNA and YNFKEQ. The CDR3 spans 17 residues. V shed 4 bases, J shed 3 bases, and the junction held 8 bases outside the gene matches. CDR3 amino acids: CASSPLTSGRFTDTQYF. The CDR3 region has the DNA TGTGCCAGCAGCCCTCTGACTAGCGGGAGATTTACAGATACGCAGTATTTT.

As for this clone: Other DNA variants within this sample encode the same CDR3. The rearrangement links TRBV9 to TRBJ1-4, with 10 nucleotides matching TRBD1. The trim removed 3 bases at V and 5 bases at J, leaving 1 base unmatched. The V gene's germline CDR1 is SGDLS and CDR2 YYNGEE. There are 14 residues in the CDR3. The chain's CDR3 is CASSAGQGNEKLFF. The DNA for the CDR3 is TGTGCCAGCAGCGCGGGACAGGGGAATGAAAAACTGTTTTTT. Together with reference TRBV9 and TRBJ1-4, the CDR3 gives the full variable domain: DSGVTQTPKHLITATGQRVTLRCSPRSGDLSVYWYQQSLDQGLQFLIQYYNGEERAKGNILERFSAQQFPDLHSELNLSSLELGDSALYFCASSAGQGNEKLFFGSGTQLSVL.

V usage is TRBV5-1 and J usage is TRBJ2-7; no firm D call. Germline lookup yields CDR1 SGHRS and CDR2 YFSETQ. Trimming took off 0 bases at V and 3 bases at J, with 10 bases between the two ends. The CDR3 is 14 amino acids. As DNA, the CDR3 is TGCGCCAGCAGCTTGGTTGGTAATGACTACGAGCAGTACTTC. Its protein product is CASSLVGNDYEQYF.

The rearrangement uses TRBV5-1 and TRBJ1-4; TRBD1 aligns across 8 bases. Trimming took 7 bases from V and 3 from J; bases not matched to a gene: 8. The CDR3 runs to 15 residues. CDR1 is SGHRS, CDR2 YFSETQ, per germline. The CDR3 nucleotides read TGCGCCAGCCGTCGACAGGGGTCACCTAATGAAAAACTGTTTTTT. This encodes CASRRQGSPNEKLFF. Full variable domain (remainder filled in from reference TRBV5-1 and TRBJ1-4): KAGVTQTPRYLIKTRGQQVTLSCSPISGHRSVSWYQQTPGQGLQFLFEYFSETQRNKGNFPGRFSGRQFSNSRSEMNVSTLELGDSALYLCASRRQGSPNEKLFFGSGTQLSVL.

The chain employs TRBV6-5 and TRBJ2-4; D is possibly TRBD1 or TRBD2 (6 bases each). The CDR3 loop spans 14 amino acids. Germline CDR1 and CDR2: MNHEY and SVGAGI. V lost 5 bases to trimming and J lost 0 bases, with 8 bases between them. As DNA, the CDR3 is TGTGCCAGCAGTGAGGGGGGAGCCAAAAACATTCAGTACTTC. Protein sequence: CASSEGGAKNIQYF.

The genes are TRBV15 and TRBJ1-6; D possibly corresponds to TRBD1 (6 bases). Trimming pared 3 bases from V and 6 bases from J, leaving 12 bases between. Per germline, CDR1 LNHNV and CDR2 YYDKDF (reference sequence). This CDR3 has 15 amino acids. CDR3 residues: CATSRTRTVNSPLHF. The CDR3 DNA is TGTGCCACCAGCAGGACCCGGACAGTTAATTCACCCCTCCACTTT.

The chain couples TRBV28 to TRBJ1-5; 7 bases agree with TRBD1. The J segment lost 3 bases and the V segment lost 8 bases, leaving 4 bases of the junction unmatched. The CDR3 totals 13 residues. The V gene's germline CDR1 is MDHEN and CDR2 SYDVKM. The CDR3 region has the DNA TGTGCCAGCCAGGGACAGCTCAATCAGCCCCAGCATTTT. It is translated as CASQGQLNQPQHF.